This entry features one T cell receptor (beta chain) sequence. The antigen is unknown. V was trimmed by 4 bases and J by 8 bases, leaving 12 bases between them. The germline V gene encodes CDR1 LNHDA and CDR2 SQIVND (reference sequence). This CDR3 has 13 amino acids. Researchers took RNA transcripts and amplified the TCR beta CDR3 regions from them. Researchers ran a first-round RT-PCR on the TCR CDR3 using the HTBI primer set. TCRdb processed the multiplex PCR reads anew with MiXCR; each CDR3 protein has one entry. The top ten clones hold roughly 31% of a sample with about 290,000 distinct CDR3 sequences, nearly 15% of them seen once. The entry originates in a study of T cells in Graves' hyperthyroidism and ophthalmopathy. Study conclusions and caveats: Among clonotypes expanded in thyroid above 0.001, most were also found in blood.

The clonotype originates from a woman aged 45-65 years with Graves' hyperthyroidism that later progressed to Graves' ophthalmopathy. J is TRBJ2-1 and V is TRBV19, with a tentative D call TRBD1 (5 bases). Sequencing input: blood. The CDR3 here is CASSKGLNDEQFF. The DNA of the CDR3 is TGTGCCAGTAGTAAGGGGCTAAACGATGAGCAGTTCTTC.